Below, one TCR beta chain is given with its context. Other DNA sequences in the sample encode the same CDR3. This entry belongs to a study of blood T cell repertoires in COVID-19. Background on the study: Spain, Italy and the United States supplied samples that represented acute and convalescent COVID-19. PBMCs, B-cell-depleted T cells, or T cells provided the cDNA or gDNA that made up the material.

Germline CDR1 is SNHLY and CDR2 is FYNNEI. The length of the CDR3 is 12 residues. V was clipped by 4 bases and J by 1 base, with 4 bases between them. Original analysis: Estimation of nucleated cell counts relied on the amplification of reference gene primers. Profiled with immunoSEQ multiplex PCR; TCRdb holds only in-frame clones, not every one. The DNA was the basis for D and trimming; V, J and clone size are from that table. The table has 100,000 to 130,000 clones, roughly 90% seen once. The J gene is TRBJ1-1, the V gene TRBV2, with D uncertain. The receptor was isolated from a man aged 35-49 years with active or convalescent COVID-19. Sequences were obtained from peripheral blood. The DNA for the CDR3 is TGTGCCAGCAGTGTTCAGAACACTGAAGCTTTCTTT. Translation: CASSVQNTEAFF.